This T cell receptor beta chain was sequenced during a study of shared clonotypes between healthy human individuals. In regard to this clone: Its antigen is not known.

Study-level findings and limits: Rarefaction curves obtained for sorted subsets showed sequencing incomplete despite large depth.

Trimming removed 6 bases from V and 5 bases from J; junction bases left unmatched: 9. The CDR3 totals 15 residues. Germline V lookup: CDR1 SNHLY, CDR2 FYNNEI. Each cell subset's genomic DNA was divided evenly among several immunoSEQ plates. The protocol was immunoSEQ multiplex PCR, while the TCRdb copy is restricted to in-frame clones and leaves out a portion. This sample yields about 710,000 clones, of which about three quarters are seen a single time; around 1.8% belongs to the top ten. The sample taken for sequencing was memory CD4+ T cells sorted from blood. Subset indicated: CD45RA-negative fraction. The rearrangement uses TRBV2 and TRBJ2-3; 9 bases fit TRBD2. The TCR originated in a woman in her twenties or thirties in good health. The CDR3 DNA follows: TGTGCCAGCAGGCGGTTGGCTAGCGGGGTAGATACGCAGTATTTT. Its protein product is CASRRLASGVDTQYF. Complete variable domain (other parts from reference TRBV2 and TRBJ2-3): EPEVTQTPSHQVTQMGQEVILRCVPISNHLYFYWYRQILGQKVEFLVSFYNNEISEKSEIFDDQFSVERPDGSNFTLKIRSTKLEDSAMYFCASRRLASGVDTQYFGPGTRLTVL.